Listed below are T cell receptor beta chains from one sample, sequenced in a study of Graves' ophthalmopathy and Graves' hyperthyroidism. One entry per CDR3 protein results from TCRdb running MiXCR on the multiplex PCR reads. In the table there are 650,000 to 900,000 distinct CDR3 sequences, around 40% of which are singletons. The source material was peripheral blood. These receptor sequences come from an adult man with Graves' ophthalmopathy. The CDR3 runs from the conserved cysteine through the conserved F or W. A D gene is named only where the DNA matches it firmly. Clone size is given for some rows only: seen once, a few or many times, or a class if the clone is expanded.

>TRBJ2-5|TRBV9|-|-
TGTGCCAGCAGCGCACTCGAGACCCAGTACTTC
CASSALETQYF
>TRBJ2-5|TRBV6-1|TRBD2|many
TGTGCCAGCAACATAGGACTAGCGGAGACCCAGTACTTC
CASNIGLAETQYF
>TRBJ1-2|TRBV7-9|-|few
TGTGCCAGCAGCCGGGTCGGCGGGGGCCTTGGCTATGGCTACACCTTC
CASSRVGGGLGYGYTF
>TRBJ1-4|TRBV5-1|-|many
TGTGCCAGCAGCTTAACAGGTGCAACTAATGAAAAACTGTTTTTT
CASSLTGATNEKLFF
>TRBJ2-7|TRBV29-1|TRBD2|once
TGCAGCTTAGATCCGGGGGGTTTGGGGGAGCAGTACTTC
CSLDPGGLGEQYF
>TRBJ1-6|TRBV9|-|many
TGTGCCAGCAGCGTAGACACAGGGTGGAATTCACCCCTCCACTTT
CASSVDTGWNSPLHF
>TRBJ1-5|TRBV6-5|TRBD1|-
TGTGCCAGCAGACCCGGGACAGCTAATCAGCCCCAGCATTTT
CASRPGTANQPQHF
>TRBJ1-5|TRBV19|-|-
TGTGCCAGTAGTATTGAGACTAGCAATCAGCCCCAGCATTTT
CASSIETSNQPQHF
>TRBJ2-2|TRBV2|TRBD2|-
TGTGCCAGCAGCTCTCCAGGAGCGGGAGGGCCCGGCACCGGGGAGCTGTTTTTT
CASSSPGAGGPGTGELFF
>TRBJ2-5|TRBV7-3|TRBD2|-
TGTGCCAGCAGCTTATACCCCGCGGGAGGGCGTTTAGAGACCCAGTACTTC
CASSLYPAGGRLETQYF
>TRBJ2-2|TRBV11-1|-|-
TGTGCTAGGGCCCCCTGGGGGGCGGGCGCCGGGGAGCTGTTTTTT
CARAPWGAGAGELFF
>TRBJ1-1|TRBV29-1|-|many
TGCAGCGTTGACAGGCCAGCGAACACTGAAGCTTTCTTT
CSVDRPANTEAFF
>TRBJ2-5|TRBV7-9|-|-
TGTGCCAGCAGCCCCGGGACTCGGATCCAAGAGACCCAGTACTTC
CASSPGTRIQETQYF
>TRBJ2-7|TRBV10-3|-|-
TGTGCCAGCAGTTACGCCGGTGGGTCGGGCGAGCAGTACTTC
CASSYAGGSGEQYF
>TRBJ1-5|TRBV25-1|-|-
TGTGCCAGCATCAAGGGGTCCGGGCAGCCCCAGCATTTT
CASIKGSGQPQHF
>TRBJ2-7|TRBV2|-|-
TGTGCCAGCAGTCCCGGGACACTCTCCGAGCAGTACTTC
CASSPGTLSEQYF
>TRBJ2-5|TRBV10-3|-|many
TGTGCCATCAGTGAGTCGGGTCCAGGCGAGACCCAGTACTTC
CAISESGPGETQYF
>TRBJ2-7|TRBV27|TRBD2|-
TGTGCCAGCAGCTACGCCACTAGCGGGACCTCCTACGAGCAGTACTTC
CASSYATSGTSYEQYF
>TRBJ1-5|TRBV19|-|-
TGTGCCAGTAGTCGGCAGTCCCAGCATTTT
CASSRQSQHF
>TRBJ1-5|TRBV19|-|-
TGTGCCAGTAGTTCCTCGCGCTCAGTTGATAGCAATCAGCCCCAGCATTTT
CASSSSRSVDSNQPQHF
>TRBJ1-4|TRBV29-1|-|once
TGCAGCGTCTCGAACACTGAAAGGGAAAAACTGTTTTTT
CSVSNTEREKLFF
>TRBJ2-5|TRBV7-9|TRBD1|few
TGTGCCAGCAGCTTTGGACAGGGGGCAAAGACCCAGTACTTC
CASSFGQGAKTQYF
>TRBJ2-7|TRBV11-2|-|many
TGTGCCAGCAGCTCCGGTGGGTCCACAGCCTACGAGCAGTACTTC
CASSSGGSTAYEQYF
>TRBJ1-2|TRBV20-1|-|many
TGCAGTGCACAAATCGCGGAGGGTATAAGCTACACCTTC
CSAQIAEGISYTF
>TRBJ2-7|TRBV7-9|TRBD1|-
TGTGCCAGCAGCCCCCGGGCGGGACAGGGTTACGACGAGCAGTACTTC
CASSPRAGQGYDEQYF
>TRBJ2-7|TRBV25-1|TRBD1|-
TGTGCCAGCAGCCAATACAGGGGATCCTACGAGCAGTACTTC
CASSQYRGSYEQYF
>TRBJ1-4|TRBV19|TRBD1|many
TGTGCCAGTAGTACCAGACAGGGACAAGAAAAACTGTTTTTT
CASSTRQGQEKLFF
>TRBJ2-7|TRBV3-1|-|few
TGTGCCAGCAGCCGGGGACTCACCACCTACGAGCAGTACTTC
CASSRGLTTYEQYF
>TRBJ1-5|TRBV5-1|-|-
TGCGCCAGCAGCACCAGGGTAGAATATCAGCCCCAGCATTTT
CASSTRVEYQPQHF
>TRBJ1-1|TRBV11-2|TRBD1|many
TGTGCCAGCAGCTGGGACAGAATCACTGAAGCTTTCTTT
CASSWDRITEAFF
>TRBJ1-2|TRBV11-1|-|-
TGTGCCAGCAGCGTTGGACCGAGCTACGGCTACACCTTC
CASSVGPSYGYTF
>TRBJ1-2|TRBV7-9|-|-
TGTGCCAGCAGCCCCTCAGGGAAATATGGCTACACCTTC
CASSPSGKYGYTF
>TRBJ1-1|TRBV29-1|-|once
TGCAGCTTATCGTCCGGCAGGGTCTTGACAGCTTTCTTT
CSLSSGRVLTAFF
>TRBJ1-6|TRBV9|-|once
TGTGACCTACAGCCGACTCACTCCTATAATTCACCCCTCCACTTT
CDLQPTHSYNSPLHF
>TRBJ2-3|TRBV9|-|-
TGTGCCAGCCAAGGGGCACATAGCACAGATACGCAGTATTTT
CASQGAHSTDTQYF
>TRBJ1-3|TRBV29-1|TRBD1|-
TGCAGCGTCTACGGACAGGGGCTCTCTGGAAACACCATATATTTT
CSVYGQGLSGNTIYF
>TRBJ2-5|TRBV5-1|-|few
TGCGCCAGCAGCACTGGTGACGACACACGCATAGAGACCCAGTACTTC
CASSTGDDTRIETQYF
>TRBJ1-2|TRBV24-1|TRBD1|few
TGTGCCACCAGTGACCCAGGGACAGGGTCCGGCTACACCTTC
CATSDPGTGSGYTF
>TRBJ2-7|TRBV19|TRBD1|few
TGTGCCAGTAGTGCCCGGGACAGAGATATCTACGAGCAGTACTTC
CASSARDRDIYEQYF
>TRBJ1-2|TRBV29-1|TRBD1|-
TGCAGCGTTGCCGGACAGGGCGGAGACTACACCTTC
CSVAGQGGDYTF
>TRBJ1-6|TRBV19|-|many
TGTGCCAGTAGTACGACATTGGCACCCCTCCACTTT
CASSTTLAPLHF
>TRBJ1-5|TRBV7-9|TRBD1|-
TGTGCCAGCAGCCCGACAGGGCCCGGCAATCAGCCCCAGCATTTT
CASSPTGPGNQPQHF
>TRBJ2-1|TRBV11-2|-|-
TGTGCCAGCAGCTTAGACCGTGGCGTTTATGAGCAGTTCTTC
CASSLDRGVYEQFF
>TRBJ2-5|TRBV29-1|TRBD2|-
TGCAGTGCTAGAGGGACTAGCGGGAGGGAACCGGAGACCCAGTACTTC
CSARGTSGREPETQYF
>TRBJ2-7|TRBV6-5|-|-
TGTGCCAGCAGTTACCGTGGAGGGTCGACCTACGAGCAGTACTTC
CASSYRGGSTYEQYF
>TRBJ1-6|TRBV9|-|many
TGTGCCAGCAGCGAGGGGCACGAGAATTCACCCCTCCACTTT
CASSEGHENSPLHF